This section outlines one TCR beta chain sequence together with its context. Its target is not known. The protocol was immunoSEQ multiplex PCR, while the TCRdb copy is restricted to in-frame clones and leaves out a portion. Of 55,000 to 60,000 clones listed, 85% are singletons. This sample was included in a study of OX40 agonist ivuxolimab in advanced cancers. The study, taken as a whole, reports: In CD8+ T cells, expanded clones were on average more numerous than in CD4+.

The CDR3 spans 19 residues. Trimming took off 2 bases at V and 0 bases at J, with 17 bases between the two ends. CDR1 and CDR2 from the germline V gene are SGHTA and FQGNSA. The chain joins TRBV7-2 to TRBJ2-6; tentatively, D is TRBD1 (6 bases). The receptor was derived from an adult with an advanced solid tumor such as melanoma, head and neck, liver or kidney cancer. The sample in question was CD4+ or CD8+ T cells sorted from blood, obtained in a trial of the OX40 agonist ivuxolimab. CDR3 bases: TGTGCCAGCAGCTTATACGTCGGGACACGGATCTCTGGGGCCAACGTCCTGACTTTC. Translation gives CASSLYVGTRISGANVLTF.